This T cell receptor beta chain was sequenced for a study of identical twins' blood T cells. Across the study: Some 12 libraries, six alpha and six beta, gave around 48 million reads.

The three twin pairs were reared together, likely meeting the same infections. Each TCR cDNA library carried sample-specific barcodes on both ends. TCRdb passed the 5' RACE reads through MiXCR, listing each CDR3 protein once. Among around 380,000 distinct CDR3 sequences, about 28% were seen once, and the ten largest hold about 6.1%. General study points: Out-of-frame TCRbeta clonotypes reportedly had markedly more similar V usage in twins than unrelated donors.

The CDR3 totals 12 residues. Between the trimmed V and J ends, which lost 8 bases and 8 bases, there was a span of 15 bases. Germline V gene lookup returns CDR1 SGHTA and CDR2 FQGNSA. With regard to this clonotype: Its antigen remains unknown.

The sequence was obtained from a woman aged 18-50 years in good health. Material: PBMCs. The chain combines TRBV7-2 with TRBJ1-1; D unresolved. The CDR3 here is CASAFETSEAFF. As DNA, the CDR3 is TGTGCCAGCGCGTTCGAGACATCCGAAGCTTTCTTT.